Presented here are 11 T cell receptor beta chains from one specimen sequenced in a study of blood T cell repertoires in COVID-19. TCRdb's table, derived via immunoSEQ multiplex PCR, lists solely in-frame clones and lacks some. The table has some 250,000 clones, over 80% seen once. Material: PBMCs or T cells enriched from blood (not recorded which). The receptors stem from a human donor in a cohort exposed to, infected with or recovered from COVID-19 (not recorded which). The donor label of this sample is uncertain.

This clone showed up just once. The CDR3 protein is CASSVGQGREGELFF. CDR3 in DNA: TGTGCCAGCAGCGTTGGACAGGGGCGCGAGGGGGAGCTGTTTTTT. The chain carries TRBV9 and TRBJ2-2, with TRBD1 matching 9 bases. V shed 2 bases, J shed 8 bases, and the junction held 7 bases outside the gene matches. CDR1 and CDR2 from the germline V gene are SGDLS and YYNGEE. This CDR3 has 15 residues.

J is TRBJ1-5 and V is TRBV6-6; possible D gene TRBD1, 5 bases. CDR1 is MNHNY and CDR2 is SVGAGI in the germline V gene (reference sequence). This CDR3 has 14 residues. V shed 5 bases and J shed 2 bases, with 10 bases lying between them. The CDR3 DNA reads TGTGCCAGCAGTCCGCCGGGGGGCAATCAGCCCCAGCATTTT. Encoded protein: CASSPPGGNQPQHF.

The CDR3, as DNA: TGTGCCAGCAGCTTAATCCGGATGTTTAACAGGGAGCCCTACTCTGGGGCCAACGTCCTGACTTTC. Amino acids: CASSLIRMFNREPYSGANVLTF. The rearrangement links TRBV7-8 to TRBJ2-6; D might be TRBD1 (6 bases). Per the germline V gene, CDR1 is SGHVS and CDR2 is FQNEAQ. This CDR3 has 22 amino acids. V lost 2 bases and J lost 0, with 26 bases in between. The full variable domain, rest sourced from reference TRBV7-8 and TRBJ2-6, is GAGVSQSPRYKVAKRGQDVALRCDPISGHVSLFWYQQALGQGPEFLTYFQNEAQLDKSGLPSDRFFAERPEGSVSTLKIQRTQQEDSAVYLCASSLIRMFNREPYSGANVLTFGAGSRLTVL.

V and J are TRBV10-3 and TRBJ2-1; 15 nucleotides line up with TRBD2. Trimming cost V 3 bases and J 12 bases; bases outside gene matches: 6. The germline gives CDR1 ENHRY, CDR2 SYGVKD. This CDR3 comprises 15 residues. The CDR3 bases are TGTGCCATCAGTGAAGGACTAGCGGGGGGGCCGTGGCAGTTCTTC. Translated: CAISEGLAGGPWQFF.

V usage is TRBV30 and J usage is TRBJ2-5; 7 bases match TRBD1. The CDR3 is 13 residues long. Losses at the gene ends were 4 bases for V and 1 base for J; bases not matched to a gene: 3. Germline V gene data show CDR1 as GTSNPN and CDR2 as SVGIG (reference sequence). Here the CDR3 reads CAWNRGIQETQYF. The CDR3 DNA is TGTGCCTGGAACAGGGGAATCCAAGAGACCCAGTACTTC.

CDR3 nucleotide sequence: TGCAGCGTCCCCCCCGGGACAGGGGTCAACAATGAGCAGTTCTTC. Its protein product is CSVPPGTGVNNEQFF. The V and J genes are TRBV29-1 and TRBJ2-1, with 10 bases that match TRBD1. After removal of 6 bases from V and 5 bases from J, the junction contained 10 bases not matched to a gene. The V gene's germline CDR1 is SQVTM and CDR2 ANQGSEA. This CDR3 comprises 15 residues.

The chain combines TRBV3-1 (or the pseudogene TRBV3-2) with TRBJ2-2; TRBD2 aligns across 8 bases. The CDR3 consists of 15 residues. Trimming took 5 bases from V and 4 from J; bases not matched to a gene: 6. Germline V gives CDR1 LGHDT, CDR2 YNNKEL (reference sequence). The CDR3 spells CASSERTSITGELFF. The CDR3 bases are TGTGCCAGCAGCGAGCGGACTAGCATCACCGGGGAGCTGTTTTTT.

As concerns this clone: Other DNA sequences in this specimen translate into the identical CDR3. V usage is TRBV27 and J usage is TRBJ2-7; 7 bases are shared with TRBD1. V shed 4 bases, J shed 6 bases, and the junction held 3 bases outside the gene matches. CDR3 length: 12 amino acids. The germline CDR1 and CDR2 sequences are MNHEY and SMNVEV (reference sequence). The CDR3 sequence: CASSSPGGEQYF. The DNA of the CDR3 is TGTGCCAGCAGTTCCCCAGGGGGCGAGCAGTACTTC.

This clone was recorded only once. CDR3 in amino acids: CASSPTGTGGGQPQHF. For the CDR3, the DNA is TGTGCCAGCTCACCAACCGGGACAGGGGGAGGGCAGCCCCAGCATTTT. The chain links TRBV18 to TRBJ1-5; 11 nucleotides match TRBD1. CDR3 length: 16 residues. The junction had 7 bases not matched to a gene; V was cut back by 2 bases and J by 7 bases. The germline gives CDR1 KGHSH, CDR2 LQKENI.

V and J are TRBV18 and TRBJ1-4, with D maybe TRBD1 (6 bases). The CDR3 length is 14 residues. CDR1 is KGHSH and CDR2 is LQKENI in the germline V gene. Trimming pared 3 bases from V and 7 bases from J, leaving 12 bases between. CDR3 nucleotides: TGTGCCAGCTCACCCTCCAGGGGCCGTGAAAAACTGTTTTTT. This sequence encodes CASSPSRGREKLFF. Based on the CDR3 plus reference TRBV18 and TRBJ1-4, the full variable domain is NAGVMQNPRHLVRRRGQEARLRCSPMKGHSHVYWYRQLPEEGLKFMVYLQKENIIDESGMPKERFSAEFPKEGPSILRIQQVVRGDSAAYFCASSPSRGREKLFFGSGTQLSVL.

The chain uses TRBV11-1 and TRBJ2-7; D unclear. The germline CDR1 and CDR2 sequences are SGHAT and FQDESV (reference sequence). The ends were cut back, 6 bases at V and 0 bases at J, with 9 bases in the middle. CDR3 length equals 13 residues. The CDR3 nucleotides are TGTGCCAGCAGGCCGGGTCACTCCTACGAGCAGTACTTC. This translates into CASRPGHSYEQYF.